This is a list of T cell receptor beta chains from one sample in a study of T cell repertoires in cytomegalovirus infection. These receptors are not linked to any known antigen. Each CDR3 protein is one row after TCRdb ran MiXCR on the reads. The sample carries some 800,000 distinct CDR3 sequences, over 25% recorded once. The starting material was cultured CD8+ T cells from PBMCs, obtained from culture after CMV antigen stimulation. These receptors were collected from a human donor in good health (CMV status not recorded). Some clones in this sample may be carry-over from other donors' samples. CDR3s leave out the opening cysteine and the closing phenylalanine or tryptophan.

CDR3: ASSPRLAGAYEQY; V: TRBV4-2; J: TRBJ2-7
CDR3: ASILEGQVIYSNQPQH; V: TRBV25-1; J: TRBJ1-5
CDR3: ASSQVDSYNEQF; V: TRBV14; J: TRBJ2-1
CDR3: ASSPRTGDEQY; V: TRBV5-5; J: TRBJ2-7
CDR3: ASSEWVTNTGELF; V: TRBV6-1; J: TRBJ2-2
CDR3: SARREQGLFGYT; V: TRBV20-1; J: TRBJ1-2
CDR3: ASSLGVNRGTIFNEQF; V: TRBV7-6; J: TRBJ2-1
CDR3: SARGIANYGYT; V: TRBV20-1; J: TRBJ1-2
CDR3: ASSFSSGGPEQY; V: TRBV7-4; J: TRBJ2-7
CDR3: ASSWLQEGAEDLNTEAF; V: TRBV12-3/TRBV12-4; J: TRBJ1-1
CDR3: ASSPLAQATDTQY; V: TRBV19; J: TRBJ2-3
CDR3: ASSSRVEMNTEAF; V: TRBV7-9; J: TRBJ1-1
CDR3: ASSLVRTPQTPLH; V: TRBV5-1; J: TRBJ1-6
CDR3: YSSSPYEQY; V: TRBV27; J: TRBJ2-7
CDR3: ASSSKSGIGSEKLF; V: TRBV7-9; J: TRBJ1-4
CDR3: ASSPTIMLQH; V: TRBV12-3/TRBV12-4; J: TRBJ1-5
CDR3: GWAGGQRAGELF; V: TRBV7-6; J: TRBJ2-2
CDR3: SAARGAYNEQF; V: TRBV20-1; J: TRBJ2-1
CDR3: ASSLKGLYALWELF; V: TRBV28; J: TRBJ2-2
CDR3: TSLRGDNEQF; V: TRBV27; J: TRBJ2-1
CDR3: ASSFRSGVNTGELF; V: TRBV9; J: TRBJ2-2
CDR3: ASSHLLAGGQETQY; V: TRBV4-1; J: TRBJ2-5
CDR3: ASSFSGGAWVQETQY; V: TRBV6-6; J: TRBJ2-5
CDR3: ASSSPFSGDSYNEQF; V: TRBV5-5; J: TRBJ2-1
CDR3: ASGGLANTEAF; V: TRBV9; J: TRBJ1-1
CDR3: ASSRNSGNTIY; V: TRBV7-2; J: TRBJ1-3
CDR3: AIMGQGNTEAF; V: TRBV10-3; J: TRBJ1-1
CDR3: ASSLPGWAEAF; V: TRBV12-3/TRBV12-4; J: TRBJ1-1